Below are 24 T cell receptor beta chains sequenced from a single sample in a study of T-cell reconstitution after alpha-beta-depleted transplantation in children. Library preparation (for TCRbeta) was performed with unique molecular identifiers. TCRdb re-derived calls from the PCR reads in MiXCR, one entry per CDR3 protein. The sample lists about 590,000 distinct CDR3 sequences, 10% to 15% seen once, with roughly 2.3% in the top ten. The specimen was PBMCs, mostly from graft donor cells, collected 360 days after TCRalphabeta/CD19-depleted stem cell transplant. These receptors all come from a male patient aged 10-17 years who had a stem cell transplant for acute myeloid leukemia, so the T cells may come from the graft donor.

The J gene is TRBJ2-3, the V gene TRBV6-2 or TRBV6-3; TRBD2 matches 11 bases. Germline trimming cut 2 bases from V and 0 bases from J; bases unmatched to any gene: 16. The CDR3 contains 21 residues. Germline V CDR1 and CDR2: MNHEY, SVGEGT. CDR3 bases: TGTGCCAGCAGTTACCTCTCTCTCGGCGTGGGGACTAGCGGTAGCACAGATACGCAGTATTTT. Protein sequence: CASSYLSLGVGTSGSTDTQYF.

Ten or more counts support this clonotype. The CDR3 nucleotides read TGTGCCAGCAGCTTAGTCCCGTCGGGTTTTCTATCGGGCGAGCAGTACTTC. Its protein product is CASSLVPSGFLSGEQYF. The J gene is TRBJ2-7, the V gene TRBV7-8; D gene uncertain. V dropped 1 base and J dropped 6 bases, with 22 bases sitting between them. Germline V gives CDR1 SGHVS, CDR2 FQNEAQ. The CDR3 sequence is 17 residues long.

This clonotype showed up just a few times. The rearrangement links TRBV25-1 to TRBJ2-1; no reliable D call. This CDR3 is built from 17 residues. Germline lookup yields CDR1 MGHDK and CDR2 SYGVNS. The V end lost 1 base, the J end lost 3 bases, and 16 bases lay between the germline ends. In DNA form, the CDR3 reads TGTGCCAGCAGTGAATCCCTCCGACCGTACCGCTACAATGAGCAGTTCTTC. As protein: CASSESLRPYRYNEQFF. The full variable domain, in which reference TRBV25-1 and TRBJ2-1 provide the parts outside the CDR3, is EADIYQTPRYLVIGTGKKITLECSQTMGHDKMYWYQQDPGMELHLIHYSYGVNSTEKGDLSSESTVSRIRTEHFPLTLESARPSHTSQYLCASSESLRPYRYNEQFFGPGTRLTVL.

This clonotype was recorded at least ten times. The chain couples TRBV28 to TRBJ2-7; no clear D gene. The V end was cut by 3 bases, the J end by 7 bases, with 13 bases between. CDR1 is MDHEN and CDR2 is SYDVKM in the germline V gene. This CDR3 region has 13 residues. The CDR3 sequence is CASSFRRLREQYF. The CDR3, as DNA: TGTGCCAGCAGTTTTCGGCGGTTGCGGGAGCAGTACTTC.

This chain links TRBV29-1 with TRBJ2-3; D is ambiguous. Between the trimmed V and J ends, which lost 2 bases and 4 bases, there was a span of 10 bases. Germline lookup yields CDR1 SQVTM and CDR2 ANQGSEA. The CDR3 length is 13 residues. In nucleotides, the CDR3 is TGCAGCGTTGAAACACTCCGGGCAGATACGCAGTATTTT. It specifies CSVETLRADTQYF.

The chain recombines TRBV18 with TRBJ2-5; 8 bases are a match to TRBD2. From germline, CDR1 is KGHSH and CDR2 LQKENI. The V and J ends lost 2 bases and 10 bases, in that order; junction bases with no gene match: 9. The CDR3 is made up of 14 amino acids. This chain's CDR3 is CASSPKREPRDQYF. In nucleotides, the CDR3 is TGTGCCAGCTCACCAAAGCGGGAGCCCCGGGACCAGTACTTC.

This clonotype has a count of ten or more. The rearrangement joins TRBV7-2 to TRBJ2-5; D perhaps matches TRBD1 (5 bases). The CDR3 loop spans 15 amino acids. V was clipped by 3 bases and J by 0 bases, with 11 bases between them. The germline gives CDR1 SGHTA, CDR2 FQGNSA. CDR3 residues: CASSFIRGYQETQYF. CDR3 in DNA: TGTGCCAGCAGCTTTATTAGGGGCTACCAAGAGACCCAGTACTTC.

The rearrangement joins TRBV10-3 to TRBJ2-1, with D possibly being TRBD2 (5 bases). The V gene's germline CDR1 is ENHRY and CDR2 SYGVKD. V gave up 6 bases and J gave up 0 bases, with 12 bases separating them. The CDR3 spans 15 residues. CDR3 sequence reads: CAIRESGASYNEQFF. The CDR3 DNA reads TGTGCCATCAGGGAGAGCGGAGCCTCCTACAATGAGCAGTTCTTC.

The chain combines TRBV3-1 with TRBJ2-1; 13 nucleotides line up with TRBD2. This CDR3 spans 14 amino acids. CDR1 is LGHDT and CDR2 is YNNKEL in the germline V gene (reference sequence). Losses at the gene ends were 7 bases for V and 11 bases for J; bases not matched to a gene: 8. CDR3 in DNA: TGTGCCAGCACGACTAGCGGGGGGCAGGGGAAGCAGTTCTTC. Amino acid sequence: CASTTSGGQGKQFF.

This chain connects TRBV28 to TRBJ2-7; D perhaps matches TRBD1 (6 bases). Trimming removed 5 bases at V and 1 base at J, with 21 bases between. Germline CDR1 MDHEN, CDR2 SYDVKM. The CDR3 contains 17 residues. The chain's CDR3 is CASSIHSGDPGSYEQYF. The CDR3, as DNA: TGTGCCAGCAGTATCCATTCAGGGGACCCGGGGTCCTACGAGCAGTACTTC.

The V call is TRBV5-1, the J call TRBJ2-3, with a possible D match to TRBD2 (7 bases). CDR1 and CDR2 (germline): SGHRS, YFSETQ. CDR3 length: 19 residues. Deletions cut 2 bases from V and 0 bases from J, with 22 bases between. CDR3 sequence: CASSFDYLMGGGSTDTQYF. CDR3 nucleotides: TGCGCCAGCAGCTTCGATTACCTCATGGGCGGGGGCAGCACAGATACGCAGTATTTT.

This clonotype was detected a few times. This chain joins TRBV7-2 and TRBJ2-7; 12 nucleotides align to TRBD2. V dropped 6 bases and J dropped 3; count of bases not matched to a gene: 9. CDR3 length equals 16 residues. Germline assignment: CDR1 SGHTA and CDR2 FQGNSA. In nucleotides, the CDR3 is TGTGCCAGCAGACTACTAGCGGGAGGCTCGCTCTACGAGCAGTACTTC. It yields the protein CASRLLAGGSLYEQYF.

The chain is built from TRBV29-1 and TRBJ2-7; TRBD1 matches at 7 bases. Per the germline V gene, CDR1 is SQVTM and CDR2 is ANQGSEA. There are 14 residues in the CDR3. V trimming: 4 bases; J trimming: 0 bases; junction bases outside the gene matches: 6. The DNA for the CDR3 is TGCAGCGTTGGACAGGGCCTTTCCTCCTACGAGCAGTACTTC. Translated, it gives CSVGQGLSSYEQYF.

There are many counts of this clonotype. The chain has TRBV5-1 and TRBJ2-3; no reliable D call. Germline loops: CDR1 SGHRS, CDR2 YFSETQ. The CDR3 consists of 14 residues. Trimming pared 4 bases from V and 2 bases from J, leaving 11 bases between. The CDR3 here is CASSRPSTTDTQYF. CDR3 nucleotide sequence: TGCGCCAGCAGCCGACCCTCTACCACAGATACGCAGTATTTT.

V is TRBV5-1 and J is TRBJ2-5; 9 nucleotides line up with TRBD1. The CDR3 length is 15 residues. V shed 0 bases and J 4 bases; nucleotides not matched to a gene: 4. Germline assignment: CDR1 SGHRS and CDR2 YFSETQ. The CDR3 protein is CASSLGDRERETQYF. In DNA, the CDR3 is TGCGCCAGCAGCTTGGGGGACAGGGAGAGAGAGACCCAGTACTTC.

This rearrangement joins TRBV30 to TRBJ2-7; D is unclear. Trimming left V 1 base short and J 5 bases short, with 6 bases between. Germline V gives CDR1 GTSNPN, CDR2 SVGIG (reference sequence). The CDR3 has 11 residues. CDR3 amino acids: CAWSATNEQYF. In nucleotides, the CDR3 is TGTGCCTGGAGTGCCACGAACGAGCAGTACTTC.

The chain carries TRBV28 and TRBJ2-3, with TRBD2 matching 11 bases. The CDR3 is 18 residues long. In germline, CDR1 is MDHEN, CDR2 SYDVKM. Trimming cost V 3 bases and J 0 bases; bases outside gene matches: 8. The CDR3 nucleotides are TGTGCCAGCAGTTTCCCCCTTAGCGGGAGGGTGAGCACAGATACGCAGTATTTT. Protein product: CASSFPLSGRVSTDTQYF.

This clonotype was counted between two and nine times. The chain combines TRBV6-5 with TRBJ2-7; 9 bases align to TRBD2. The CDR3 runs 14 residues. V was pared by 5 bases and J by 2 bases, with 4 bases of the junction left unmatched. CDR1 and CDR2 (germline): MNHEY, SVGAGI. The CDR3 DNA sequence: TGTGCCAGCAGTAATCTAGCGGGGACCTACGAGCAGTACTTC. This gives the protein CASSNLAGTYEQYF.

This clonotype was seen a few times. This rearrangement joins TRBV18 to TRBJ2-7, with TRBD2 as a possible D gene (5 bases). In germline, CDR1 is KGHSH, CDR2 LQKENI. The CDR3 extends over 17 amino acids. The V gene lost 2 bases and the J gene lost 3 bases, with 20 bases spanning the gap. Here the CDR3 reads CASSPTRVRAPYYEQYF. The CDR3 DNA reads as TGTGCCAGCTCACCAACGAGGGTTAGGGCCCCCTACTACGAGCAGTACTTC.

This chain connects TRBV18 to TRBJ2-7; D is undetermined. The germline V gene has CDR1 KGHSH and CDR2 LQKENI. Trimming shortened V by 2 bases and J by 5 bases, and 7 bases separated the two germline ends. CDR3 size: 12 residues. CDR3 sequence (DNA): TGTGCCAGCTCACCATTAAGAAACGAGCAGTACTTC. Amino acid sequence: CASSPLRNEQYF.

This clonotype was detected once. The chain is built from TRBV6-2 or TRBV6-3 and TRBJ1-2, with D perhaps matching TRBD1 (5 bases). With 9 bases removed from V and 3 bases from J, the gap between germline ends came to 17 bases. Germline-derived CDR1 and CDR2 are MNHEY and SVGEGT. The CDR3 sequence is 14 residues long. The CDR3 nucleotides read TGTGCCAGGGGGAGGCTTGGAGGGGACTATGGCTACACCTTC. It yields the protein CARGRLGGDYGYTF.

In its sample, this clonotype was seen a few times. The chain links TRBV7-3 to TRBJ2-3, with 9 bases aligning to TRBD2. CDR1 and CDR2 (germline): SGHTA, FQGTGA. The CDR3 sequence is 16 residues long. After removal of 2 bases from V and 2 bases from J, the junction contained 5 bases not matched to a gene. CDR3 sequence: CASSLAGGPNTDTQYF. CDR3 sequence (DNA): TGTGCCAGCAGCTTAGCGGGAGGGCCAAACACAGATACGCAGTATTTT.

This clonotype was observed many times. The CDR3 DNA reads as TGTGCCAGCAGTGTCGGACAGGGGGCTTTAGCGCAGTACTTC. This sequence encodes CASSVGQGALAQYF. The chain has TRBV7-8 and TRBJ2-7; 11 nucleotides match TRBD1. J gave up 9 bases and V 6 bases, and 10 bases lay outside the gene matches. The CDR3 is 14 residues long. The germline gives CDR1 SGHVS, CDR2 FQNEAQ.

This clonotype was observed a few times. The chain employs TRBV24-1 and TRBJ2-1; 14 bases are a match to TRBD2. Germline V gives CDR1 KGHDR, CDR2 SFDVKD. Trimming removed 7 bases from V and 10 bases from J; junction bases left unmatched: 5. The CDR3 has 14 amino acids. CDR3 amino acids: CATRGTSGRPEQFF. In DNA, the CDR3 is TGTGCCACCAGAGGGACTAGCGGGAGACCCGAGCAGTTCTTC.